The 5 T cell receptor beta chains below all came from one sample that was sequenced in a study of T cell changes during pregnancy in multiple sclerosis. The repertoire was sequenced with immunoSEQ multiplex PCR; TCRdb's copy has only in-frame clones and lacks some. This sample has tens of thousands of clones, with over 80% found just once. This specimen was CD8+ T cells from peripheral blood mononuclear cells, taken in the third trimester of pregnancy. These receptors originate from a female donor in good health, enrolled as a control in a pregnancy study.

The rearrangement uses TRBV19 and TRBJ2-7; D remains unclear. Germline CDR1 reads LNHDA; CDR2 reads SQIVND (reference sequence). The CDR3 extends over 13 amino acids. V was clipped by 11 bases and J by 3 bases, with 17 bases between them. The CDR3 here is CAALLDHNYEQYF. CDR3 DNA sequence: TGTGCCGCCCTCTTAGATCATAACTACGAGCAGTACTTC.

This clone was counted once. The genes are TRBV27 and TRBJ1-2; D not resolved. This CDR3 has 11 residues. Germline V CDR1 and CDR2: MNHEY, SMNVEV (reference sequence). V lost 6 bases, J lost 8 bases, and 10 bases lay in between. The CDR3 loop is CASRSAGGYTF. CDR3 nucleotide sequence: TGTGCCAGCAGATCTGCGGGCGGCTACACCTTC.

The V and J genes are TRBV7-3 and TRBJ2-3, with 10 bases aligning to TRBD2. CDR3 length: 16 residues. V shed 3 bases, J shed 8 bases, and the junction held 11 bases outside the gene matches. Germline CDR1 is SGHTA and CDR2 is FQGTGA. CDR3 sequence (DNA): TGTGCCAGCAGCTTGATGAGCGGGGGGGCCCCTGGTACGCAGTATTTT. Its translation is CASSLMSGGAPGTQYF. The full variable domain, with the rest looked up from reference TRBV7-3 and TRBJ2-3, is GAGVSQTPSNKVTEKGKYVELRCDPISGHTALYWYRQSLGQGPEFLIYFQGTGAADDSGLPNDRFFAVRPEGSVSTLKIQRTERGDSAVYLCASSLMSGGAPGTQYFGPGTRLTVL.

This chain links TRBV7-8 with TRBJ1-1; the D gene is possibly TRBD1 (6 bases). The V end was cut by 5 bases, the J end by 3 bases, with 16 bases between. The CDR3 spans 15 residues. CDR1 is SGHVS, CDR2 FQNEAQ, per germline. Here the CDR3 DNA reads TGTGCCAGCAGCCACCCGGACGGGGGGCACACTGAAGCTTTCTTT. Its protein is CASSHPDGGHTEAFF. Full variable domain (rest looked up from reference TRBV7-8 and TRBJ1-1): GAGVSQSPRYKVAKRGQDVALRCDPISGHVSLFWYQQALGQGPEFLTYFQNEAQLDKSGLPSDRFFAERPEGSVSTLKIQRTQQEDSAVYLCASSHPDGGHTEAFFGQGTRLTVV.

The V and J genes are TRBV7-8 and TRBJ1-1; 10 nucleotides line up with TRBD1. Germline V lookup: CDR1 SGHVS, CDR2 FQNEAQ. V lost 5 bases to trimming and J lost 4 bases; unmatched junction nucleotides: 13. CDR3 size: 17 residues. The CDR3 DNA reads TGTGCCAGCAGCCTGCCGGGACAGGGGAGATCGGGCACTGAAGCTTTCTTT. Translation: CASSLPGQGRSGTEAFF. The full variable domain, completed using reference TRBV7-8 and TRBJ1-1, is GAGVSQSPRYKVAKRGQDVALRCDPISGHVSLFWYQQALGQGPEFLTYFQNEAQLDKSGLPSDRFFAERPEGSVSTLKIQRTQQEDSAVYLCASSLPGQGRSGTEAFFGQGTRLTVV.